Presented here are 18 T cell receptor beta chains from one specimen sequenced in a study of breast tumors, draining lymph nodes, adjacent tissues. Axillary draining lymph nodes of breast cancer patients supplied the node samples. Each CDR3 protein gets one entry after TCRdb re-called the multiplex PCR reads with MiXCR. The data contain about 130,000 distinct CDR3 sequences, 15% to 20% of them singletons. Material: axillary lymph node tissue. These receptor sequences come from a female donor with breast cancer. Some clones in this sample may be carry-over from other donors' samples.

Only a few counts were recorded for this clonotype. One base away lies a much larger clone, so this may be a sequencing read error. The rearrangement joins TRBV6-5 to TRBJ2-7, with D unresolved. The germline CDR1 and CDR2 sequences are MNHEY and SVGAGI. CDR3 length: 13 amino acids. V lost 2 bases, J lost 2 bases, and 7 bases lay in between. In DNA, the CDR3 is TGTGCCAGCAGTTACGGCAAAGCCTACGAGCAGTACTTC. It translates to CASSYGKAYEQYF.

Note on this clonotype: A read error may be the cause here, since a much bigger clone is one base away. The conserved closing phenylalanine or tryptophan is absent in this CDR3, likely reflecting a read error. The CDR3 loop is CASSSPGVAMDEQFL. As DNA, the CDR3 is TGTGCCAGCAGCTCCCCAGGGGTAGCGATGGATGAGCAGTTCCTC. The chain joins TRBV9 to TRBJ2-1, with D tentatively TRBD1 (6 bases). The CDR3 totals 15 residues. Germline lookup yields CDR1 SGDLS and CDR2 YYNGEE. Between the trimmed V and J ends, which lost 4 bases and 8 bases, there was a span of 19 bases.

Points on this clonotype: This may arise from a read error, as a much more abundant clone is one base away. The chain is built from TRBV4-1 and TRBJ2-1; D remains unclear. This CDR3 has 14 amino acids. Germline lookup yields CDR1 MGHRA and CDR2 YSYEKL. The CDR3 nucleotides read TGCACCAGCAGCCAAGATCGAGTTATGAATGAGCAGTTCTTC. This gives the protein CTSSQDRVMNEQFF.

This clonotype showed up many times. This chain joins TRBV5-5 and TRBJ2-3; tentatively, D is TRBD1 (6 bases). The CDR3 length is 14 residues. The V gene lost 2 bases and the J gene lost 3 bases, with 10 bases spanning the gap. The germline V gene has CDR1 SGHKS and CDR2 YYEKEE (reference sequence). The CDR3 sequence is CASSFTGFTDTQYF. The CDR3 nucleotides read TGTGCCAGCAGCTTCACAGGGTTTACAGATACGCAGTATTTT.

About this clonotype itself: This could be a read error, since a much larger clone is one nucleotide away. The CDR3 DNA reads TGTGCCAGCAGGATACCAGGTGAAGCGGAGACCCAGTACTTC. Its translation is CASRIPGEAETQYF. This chain links TRBV6-1 with TRBJ2-5; D gene unclear. This CDR3 is built from 14 residues. Germline CDR1 reads MNHNS; CDR2 reads SASEGT. The V end lost 6 bases, the J end lost 5 bases, and 16 bases lay between the germline ends.

Ten or more counts support this clonotype. The V call is TRBV20-1, the J call TRBJ2-1; D unresolved. The length of the CDR3 is 13 residues. CDR1 is DFQATT and CDR2 is SNEGSKA in the germline V gene (reference sequence). The CDR3 DNA reads TGCAGCCCTACAGCCATGTCCTACAATGAGCAGTTCTTC. Translation: CSPTAMSYNEQFF.

A word on this clonotype: It may be a read error: a sequence one base away is much more abundant. The chain combines TRBV10-3 with TRBJ2-7; 10 nucleotides line up with TRBD2. V lost 4 bases to trimming and J lost 4 bases; unmatched junction nucleotides: 7. CDR1 is ENHRY and CDR2 is SYGVKD in the germline V gene. The CDR3 contains 15 residues. The CDR3 spells CAISGPGLAIYEQYF. CDR3 coding DNA: TGTGCCATCAGTGGCCCGGGACTAGCGATTTACGAGCAGTACTTC.

As for this clonotype: A read error is possible here, since a much larger clone lies one base away. The rearrangement uses TRBV6-6 and TRBJ1-3, with D hard to call. V shed 2 bases and J shed 4 bases, with 9 bases lying between them. The CDR3 is made up of 14 amino acids. Germline V gene sequence: CDR1 MNHNY, CDR2 SVGAGI (reference sequence). CDR3 region: CASSYPAPGNTIYF. For the CDR3, the DNA is TGTGCCAGCAGTTACCCTGCTCCGGGAAACACCATATATTTT.

In this sample, this clonotype turned up many times. V is TRBV20-1 and J is TRBJ2-7; 12 nucleotides align to TRBD2. Germline V gives CDR1 DFQATT, CDR2 SNEGSKA (reference sequence). The ends lost 5 bases at V and 6 bases at J; junction bases unmatched: 5. The CDR3 totals 13 residues. CDR3 DNA: TGCAGTGCTTCGACTAGCGGGGGTGCCGAGCAGTACTTC. This gives the protein CSASTSGGAEQYF.

At least ten counts were recorded for this clonotype. The V call is TRBV19, the J call TRBJ2-1; the D is unclear. Trimming cost V 4 bases and J 4 bases, with 11 bases left between them. Germline V CDR1 and CDR2: LNHDA, SQIVND (reference sequence). The CDR3 is 14 amino acids. The CDR3 reads CASSRAGKYNEQFF. CDR3 coding DNA: TGTGCCAGTAGTAGGGCAGGTAAATACAATGAGCAGTTCTTC.

This clonotype was counted ten times or more. Mismatch with germline at one junction end may stem from a read error. The chain links TRBV12-3 or TRBV12-4 to TRBJ2-1; TRBD1 aligns across 9 bases. The CDR3 sequence is 15 residues long. The CDR3 is CASTLQGALYNEQFF. The CDR3 DNA reads as TGTGCCAGCACTTTACAGGGGGCATTATACAATGAGCAGTTCTTC.

This clonotype was counted at least ten times. The V gene is TRBV20-1, the J gene TRBJ2-1; 12 nucleotides line up with TRBD2. V was pared by 4 bases and J by 6 bases, with 1 base of the junction left unmatched. Germline lookup yields CDR1 DFQATT and CDR2 SNEGSKA (reference sequence). The CDR3 runs 13 residues. The CDR3 reads CSATSGGANEQFF. The CDR3 DNA sequence: TGCAGTGCTACTAGCGGGGGGGCCAATGAGCAGTTCTTC.

This clonotype was seen repeatedly, ten times or more. The chain carries TRBV7-9 and TRBJ2-2, with 9 nucleotides matching TRBD1. The germline CDR1 and CDR2 sequences are SEHNR and FQNEAQ (reference sequence). The V segment lost 3 bases and the J segment 7 bases; nucleotides outside the gene matches: 3. This CDR3 is built from 14 residues. CDR3 nucleotide sequence: TGTGCCAGCAGCTTGGGACAGGGCCACGGGGAGCTGTTTTTT. This codes for CASSLGQGHGELFF. Using reference TRBV7-9 and TRBJ2-2 for the parts outside the CDR3, the full variable domain is DTGVSQNPRHKITKRGQNVTFRCDPISEHNRLYWYRQTLGQGPEFLTYFQNEAQLEKSRLLSDRFSAERPKGSFSTLEIQRTEQGDSAMYLCASSLGQGHGELFFGEGSRLTVL.

This clonotype was seen a few times. The gene calls are TRBV5-1 and TRBJ1-3; perhaps TRBD1 as D (6 bases). Trimming left V 9 bases short and J 6 bases short, with 28 bases between. This CDR3 is 17 amino acids long. CDR1 is SGHRS and CDR2 is YFSETQ in the germline V gene. The CDR3 coding sequence is TGCGCCACCAAACTTTTACCGGGGGGCGAAGAGGAAAACACCATATATTTT. This sequence encodes CATKLLPGGEEENTIYF.

This clonotype came up many times. The chain joins TRBV20-1 to TRBJ2-2, with 15 nucleotides matching TRBD2. Germline CDR1 and CDR2: DFQATT and SNEGSKA (reference sequence). V lost 0 bases, J lost 0 bases, and 5 bases stayed unmatched. This CDR3 contains 19 residues. For the CDR3, the DNA is TGCAGTGCTAGAGATCCGGGACTAGCGGGAGGCGCGAACACCGGGGAGCTGTTTTTT. Its protein product is CSARDPGLAGGANTGELFF.

This clonotype has ten or more counts. This rearrangement joins TRBV15 to TRBJ1-5, with 9 bases lining up with TRBD1. Germline-derived CDR1 and CDR2 are LNHNV and YYDKDF (reference sequence). There are 19 residues in the CDR3. J was trimmed by 4 bases and V by 1 base; bases with no gene match: 14. CDR3 coding DNA: TGTGCCACCAGCAGAGGAAGTCGTTGGGACAGGGCGTTGAATCAGCCCCAGCATTTT. Translated: CATSRGSRWDRALNQPQHF.

This clonotype was observed at least ten times. The chain has TRBV28 and TRBJ2-5; 8 positions match TRBD2. CDR3 length: 16 amino acids. Looked up from germline, CDR1 is MDHEN and CDR2 is SYDVKM. Trimming cost V 4 bases and J 4 bases; bases outside gene matches: 11. The CDR3 nucleotides read TGTGCCAGCAGTTCCCCTGCGGGAGGAAGACGAGAGACCCAGTACTTC. This translates into CASSSPAGGRRETQYF.

In this sample, this clonotype turned up many times. The rearrangement uses TRBV19 and TRBJ2-1; TRBD2 matches at 13 bases. Germline assignment: CDR1 LNHDA and CDR2 SQIVND (reference sequence). The junction had 3 bases not matched to a gene; V was cut back by 7 bases and J by 0 bases. CDR3 size: 16 residues. CDR3 nucleotides: TGTGCCAGTACCGGGACTAGCGGGGTCTCCTACAATGAGCAGTTCTTC. This gives the protein CASTGTSGVSYNEQFF.